The entry that follows covers one T cell receptor beta chain sequence. Libraries were prepared by immunoSEQ multiplex PCR; TCRdb keeps only in-frame clonotypes and omits some of them. The sample lists about 53,000 clones; 85% to 90% were seen once. This sample was included in a study of blood T cell repertoires in COVID-19. The CDR3 length is 16 residues. Germline CDR1 is SNHLY and CDR2 is FYNNEI. Trimming removed 3 bases from V and 6 bases from J; junction bases left unmatched: 9. The receptor's source is a man aged 60 to 69 with active COVID-19. Sequencing was done on a sample of peripheral blood. The chain joins TRBV2 to TRBJ2-7; 12 bases map to TRBD2. The DNA of the CDR3 is TGTGCCAGCAGTGAGCAGCGACTAGCGGGAGCCCCCGAGCAGTACTTC. This codes for CASSEQRLAGAPEQYF.